This T cell receptor (beta chain) was sequenced for a study of shared clonotypes between healthy human individuals. Generated by immunoSEQ multiplex PCR, the TCRdb table keeps only in-frame clones and is missing some. The data show around 2.5 million clones, under 95% seen once. The TCR sequence derives from a man between 18 and 29 years old in good health. Some clones in this sample may be carry-over from other donors' samples. The sequenced sample was naive CD4+ T cells from PBMCs. The subset denotes: CD45RA+ positively selected.

CDR3 sequence reads: CASRGFGYAKSTDTQYF. As DNA, the CDR3 is TGTGCCAGTAGGGGGTTCGGTTATGCTAAAAGCACAGATACGCAGTATTTT. The V gene is TRBV19, the J gene TRBJ2-3, with no clear D. The length of the CDR3 is 17 residues. The V and J ends lost 6 bases and 0 bases respectively, with 19 bases between them. Germline CDR1 reads LNHDA; CDR2 reads SQIVND (reference sequence).